This TCR beta chain is drawn from a study of cytotoxic CD8 clonotypes in ibrutinib-treated CLL. Whole-study results and caveats: Contraction or stability on treatment was seen for public clonotypes, which were uncommon.

The CDR3 extends over 13 amino acids. CDR1 is PRHDT and CDR2 is FYEKMQ in the germline V gene (reference sequence). Deep sequencing aimed at 1 in 200,000 to 1 in 1 million T cells' resolution. Repertoires were generated with immunoSEQ multiplex PCR, while TCRdb's copy carries only in-frame clones and drops some. This sample has 300,000 or so clones, with 67% found just once. A note on this clone: The antigen is undetermined.

The V and J genes are TRBV13 and TRBJ2-5, with unresolved D. The assigned J gene may be wrong: the sequence end matches TRBJ2-7 better. The input for sequencing was PBMCs, taken after 36 months of ibrutinib treatment. The TCR was taken from a human donor with chronic lymphocytic leukemia. In DNA, the CDR3 is TGTGCCAGCAGCTTAGGCCGGCGCTACGAGCAGTACTTC. As protein: CASSLGRRYEQYF.